This T cell receptor beta chain emerged from a study of T-cell reconstitution after alpha-beta-depleted transplantation in children. In regard to this clonotype: Its specificity is not known.

General study results and limits: It was newly produced T cells that mostly accounted for T-cell counts and diversity one year after transplant. Certain patients had high TCRbeta diversity at day 60, and it came from recipient T cells and thymic progenitors that survived. Reported findings indicate that, about two months after transplant, alpha-beta T cells came from several hundred expanded clones, which were derived from non-depleted graft cells.

Unique molecular identifiers were incorporated when the TCRbeta library was constructed. TCRdb redid the calling of the PCR reads with MiXCR, one entry per CDR3 protein. The data contain about 58,000 distinct CDR3 sequences, approximately 43% of them singletons. Specimen: PBMCs, mostly from graft donor cells, collected 360 days after TCRalphabeta/CD19-depleted stem cell transplant. This sequence was found in a male patient between 10 and 17 years old who had a stem cell transplant for acute lymphoblastic leukemia, so the T cells may come from the graft donor.

The CDR3 sequence is CASSPGGGGLDTQYF. In nucleotides, the CDR3 is TGTGCCAGCAGCCCCGGGGGTGGGGGACTGGATACGCAGTATTTT. The J gene is TRBJ2-3, the V gene TRBV12-3 or TRBV12-4; D perhaps matches TRBD2 (6 bases). Trimming left V 6 bases short and J 6 bases short, with 19 bases between. This CDR3 is built from 15 residues.